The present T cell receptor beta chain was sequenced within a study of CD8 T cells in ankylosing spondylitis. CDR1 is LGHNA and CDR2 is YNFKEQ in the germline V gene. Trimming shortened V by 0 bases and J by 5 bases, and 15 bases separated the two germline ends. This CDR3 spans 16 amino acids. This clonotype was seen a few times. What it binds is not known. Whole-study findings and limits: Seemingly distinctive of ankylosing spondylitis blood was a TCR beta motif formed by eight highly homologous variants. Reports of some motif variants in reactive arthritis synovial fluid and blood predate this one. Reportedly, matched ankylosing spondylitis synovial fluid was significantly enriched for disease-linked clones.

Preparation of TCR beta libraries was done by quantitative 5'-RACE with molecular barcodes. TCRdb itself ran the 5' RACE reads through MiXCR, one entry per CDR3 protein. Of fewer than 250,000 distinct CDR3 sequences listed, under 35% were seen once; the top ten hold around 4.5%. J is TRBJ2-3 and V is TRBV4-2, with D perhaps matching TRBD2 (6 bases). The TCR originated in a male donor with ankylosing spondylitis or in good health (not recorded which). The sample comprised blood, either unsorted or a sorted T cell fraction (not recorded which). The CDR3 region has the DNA TGTGCCAGCAGCCAAGAAACGGCTAGCGCCGGAGATACGCAGTATTTT. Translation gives CASSQETASAGDTQYF.